This T cell receptor (beta chain) was sequenced during a study of CD8 T cells in ankylosing spondylitis. Study results and limitations: Among TCR beta sequences, a motif of under 10 highly homologous variants appeared characteristic of ankylosing spondylitis blood.

Using its own MiXCR run on the 5' RACE reads, TCRdb lists one record per CDR3 protein. The table has approximately 200,000 distinct CDR3 sequences, around 13% seen once. CDR3 size: 14 residues. Germline V CDR1 and CDR2: ENHRY, SYGVKD. V lost 7 bases to trimming and J lost 1 base, with 12 bases between them. With respect to this clonotype: The antigen remains undetermined.

Specimen: blood, either unsorted or a sorted T cell fraction (not recorded which). The sequence was obtained from a male donor with ankylosing spondylitis or in good health (not recorded which). J is TRBJ2-3 and V is TRBV10-3, with D hard to call. In DNA, the CDR3 is TGTGCCATCACAGGACGACCCGGCACAGATACGCAGTATTTT. As protein: CAITGRPGTDTQYF.